This passage covers 29 T cell receptor beta chains from one sample sequenced in a study of cytomegalovirus exposure and HLA in healthy donors. PCR employed 60 Vbeta and 13 Jbeta primers. Profiled with immunoSEQ multiplex PCR; TCRdb holds only in-frame clones, not every one. The sample yields 150,000 to 200,000 clones, about 83% seen once. Material: PBMCs. The receptors shown here come from a man aged 35-49 years in good health and CMV-seropositive.

This clone was counted only a few times. CDR3 in amino acids: CASSVTGLGANVLTF. CDR3 in DNA: TGTGCCAGCAGCGTAACAGGTCTTGGGGCCAACGTCCTGACTTTC. V is TRBV9 and J is TRBJ2-6, with D possibly matching TRBD1 (5 bases). The CDR3 extends over 15 amino acids. CDR1 SGDLS and CDR2 YYNGEE come from the germline V gene. V was cut by 1 base and J by 3 bases, with 8 bases left in between.

The chain combines TRBV27 with TRBJ2-2, with D tentatively TRBD2 (6 bases). The length of the CDR3 is 16 residues. Trimming removed 2 bases at V and 1 base at J, with 11 bases between. Germline V lookup: CDR1 MNHEY, CDR2 SMNVEV (reference sequence). The CDR3 nucleotides are TGTGCCAGCAGTTTAATGGGCGGGGTGAACACCGGGGAGCTGTTTTTT. Translation gives CASSLMGGVNTGELFF.

This chain connects TRBV9 to TRBJ2-3, with 7 bases fitting TRBD1. V lost 4 bases, J lost 2 bases, and 7 bases stayed unmatched. The CDR3 has 15 residues. Germline V lookup: CDR1 SGDLS, CDR2 YYNGEE. The CDR3 region is CASSSGGFTTDTQYF. CDR3 DNA: TGTGCCAGCAGCTCAGGGGGTTTTACCACAGATACGCAGTATTTT.

This clone was seen once. This sequence joins TRBV5-5 and TRBJ2-5; no clear D. CDR1 is SGHKS, CDR2 YYEKEE, per germline (reference sequence). V shed 0 bases and J shed 5 bases, with 14 bases lying between them. The CDR3 runs 15 residues. CDR3 in amino acids: CASSLAGEARETQYF. In nucleotides, the CDR3 is TGTGCCAGCAGCTTGGCCGGAGAGGCCCGGGAGACCCAGTACTTC.

V is TRBV7-2 and J is TRBJ2-1; 10 bases agree with TRBD2. CDR1 SGHTA and CDR2 FQGNSA come from the germline V gene. Losses at the gene ends were 2 bases for V and 6 bases for J; bases not matched to a gene: 1. The CDR3 totals 14 residues. The CDR3 is CASSLSSGSNEQFF. Here the CDR3 DNA reads TGTGCCAGCAGCTTATCTAGCGGGAGCAATGAGCAGTTCTTC.

The chain uses TRBV7-8 and TRBJ1-4; D gene uncertain. V lost 5 bases and J 3 bases, leaving 7 bases between the germline ends. Germline V gene sequence: CDR1 SGHVS, CDR2 FQNEAQ. The CDR3 covers 13 residues. The CDR3 DNA reads as TGTGCCAGCAGCCTCGAGGCTAATGAAAAACTGTTTTTT. Residues: CASSLEANEKLFF. Combining the CDR3 with reference TRBV7-8 and TRBJ1-4 gives the whole variable domain GAGVSQSPRYKVAKRGQDVALRCDPISGHVSLFWYQQALGQGPEFLTYFQNEAQLDKSGLPSDRFFAERPEGSVSTLKIQRTQQEDSAVYLCASSLEANEKLFFGSGTQLSVL.

This clone was counted a single time. Germline is not matched at one junction end, which may reflect a read error. The chain joins TRBV2 to TRBJ2-6; D is possibly TRBD1 (5 bases). Germline V gene sequence: CDR1 SNHLY, CDR2 FYNNEI. This CDR3 has 16 amino acids. The CDR3 loop is CASSERFGFGANGLTF. The CDR3 DNA is TGTGCCAGCAGTGAACGGTTTGGGTTTGGGGCCAACGGCCTGACTTTC.

The chain uses TRBV5-6 and TRBJ1-2, with 9 bases matching TRBD1. The V and J ends lost 2 bases and 5 bases, in that order; junction bases with no gene match: 4. The CDR3 sequence is 14 residues long. Germline CDR1 is SGHDT and CDR2 is YYEEEE. CDR3 DNA sequence: TGTGCCAGCAGCTTCGGGGGACAGGGATATGGCTACACCTTC. Protein product: CASSFGGQGYGYTF.

The V and J genes are TRBV18 and TRBJ1-6, with a possible D match to TRBD1 (6 bases). The germline CDR1 and CDR2 sequences are KGHSH and LQKENI. CDR3 size: 16 residues. The V end was cut by 6 bases, the J end by 6 bases, with 18 bases between. The CDR3 loop is CASSPGTRGLNSPLHF. CDR3 coding DNA: TGTGCCAGCTCGCCTGGGACAAGGGGCCTTAATTCACCCCTCCACTTT. Full variable domain (remainder filled in from reference TRBV18 and TRBJ1-6): NAGVMQNPRHLVRRRGQEARLRCSPMKGHSHVYWYRQLPEEGLKFMVYLQKENIIDESGMPKERFSAEFPKEGPSILRIQQVVRGDSAAYFCASSPGTRGLNSPLHFGNGTRLTVT.

The chain has TRBV7-2 and TRBJ2-1, with 8 bases matching TRBD2. The trim removed 0 bases at V and 6 bases at J, leaving 7 bases unmatched. This CDR3 is 16 amino acids long. Germline CDR1 reads SGHTA; CDR2 reads FQGNSA. The CDR3 DNA reads as TGTGCCAGCAGCTTAGCAGGAGCGGGAGTCAGCAATGAGCAGTTCTTC. It translates to CASSLAGAGVSNEQFF. The complete variable domain, with remaining parts taken from reference TRBV7-2 and TRBJ2-1, reads GAGVSQSPSNKVTEKGKDVELRCDPISGHTALYWYRQSLGQGLEFLIYFQGNSAPDKSGLPSDRFSAERTGGSVSTLTIQRTQQEDSAVYLCASSLAGAGVSNEQFFGPGTRLTVL.

This chain connects TRBV2 to TRBJ2-7; TRBD1 matches at 7 bases. The CDR3 is 12 amino acids. CDR1 and CDR2 (germline): SNHLY, FYNNEI. J gave up 6 bases and V 5 bases, and 4 bases lay outside the gene matches. CDR3 residues: CASSTGVPEQYF. Here the CDR3 DNA reads TGTGCCAGCAGTACAGGGGTCCCCGAGCAGTACTTC. Full variable domain (rest looked up from reference TRBV2 and TRBJ2-7): EPEVTQTPSHQVTQMGQEVILRCVPISNHLYFYWYRQILGQKVEFLVSFYNNEISEKSEIFDDQFSVERPDGSNFTLKIRSTKLEDSAMYFCASSTGVPEQYFGPGTRLTVT.

The rearrangement links TRBV12-5 to TRBJ1-2; no firm D call. The CDR3 runs 14 residues. From germline, CDR1 is LGHNT and CDR2 FRNRAP. Trimming stripped 7 bases from V and 4 bases from J, with 16 bases between. The chain's CDR3 is CASALGWGGYGYTF. The CDR3 DNA follows: TGTGCTAGTGCCTTGGGGTGGGGAGGCTATGGCTACACCTTC.

This clone was observed a few times. The rearrangement uses TRBV7-3 and TRBJ2-2, with 8 positions matching TRBD1. Germline V gene lookup returns CDR1 SGHTA and CDR2 FQGTGA. V trimming: 5 bases; J trimming: 5 bases; junction bases outside the gene matches: 7. CDR3 length equals 15 residues. The CDR3 protein is CASSLATGVTGELFF. CDR3 DNA sequence: TGTGCCAGCAGCCTTGCGACAGGGGTGACCGGGGAGCTGTTTTTT. Combining the CDR3 with reference TRBV7-3 and TRBJ2-2 gives the whole variable domain GAGVSQTPSNKVTEKGKYVELRCDPISGHTALYWYRQSLGQGPEFLIYFQGTGAADDSGLPNDRFFAVRPEGSVSTLKIQRTERGDSAVYLCASSLATGVTGELFFGEGSRLTVL.

J is TRBJ2-1 and V is TRBV7-2; D might be TRBD1 (6 bases). Germline V lookup: CDR1 SGHTA, CDR2 FQGNSA. Trimming pared 2 bases from V and 7 bases from J, leaving 12 bases between. The CDR3 is 14 amino acids. This CDR3 reads CASSLRQGLNEQFF. In nucleotides, the CDR3 is TGTGCCAGCAGCTTACGTCAGGGGTTGAATGAGCAGTTCTTC.

This sequence joins TRBV9 and TRBJ2-7; TRBD2 matches at 8 bases. Trimming cost V 1 base and J 2 bases; bases outside gene matches: 11. Germline V gene lookup returns CDR1 SGDLS and CDR2 YYNGEE. The CDR3 totals 17 residues. This CDR3 reads CASSVQTSAYRTYEQYF. The CDR3 DNA reads as TGTGCCAGCAGCGTACAGACTAGCGCGTACCGTACCTACGAGCAGTACTTC.

This clone has a handful of counts. The V call is TRBV29-1, the J call TRBJ2-3; D not certain. CDR1 SQVTM and CDR2 ANQGSEA come from the germline V gene. V shed 7 bases and J shed 0 bases, with 5 bases lying between them. The CDR3 consists of 11 residues. The CDR3 DNA reads TGCAGCGCACTTAGCACAGATACGCAGTATTTT. Protein: CSALSTDTQYF.

The chain combines TRBV10-3 with TRBJ2-7; weak D call: TRBD1 (6 bases). There are 14 residues in the CDR3. V lost 7 bases, J lost 1 base, and 14 bases lay in between. Germline V gene sequence: CDR1 ENHRY, CDR2 SYGVKD. The CDR3 coding sequence is TGTGCCATCACCTCCGGGACAAGGTCCTACGAGCAGTACTTC. It encodes CAITSGTRSYEQYF.

V and J are TRBV13 and TRBJ2-7; D is undetermined. Germline CDR1 is PRHDT and CDR2 is FYEKMQ (reference sequence). V was shortened by 1 base and J by 7 bases, with 5 bases between the two germline ends. The CDR3 extends over 11 amino acids. The DNA of the CDR3 is TGTGCCAGCAGCTTAGCGAGGGAGCAGTACTTC. This gives the protein CASSLAREQYF.

This clone came up a few times. The chain is built from TRBV2 and TRBJ1-6, with no clear D. Germline-derived CDR1 and CDR2 are SNHLY and FYNNEI. The CDR3 spans 12 residues. The V end lost 7 bases, the J end lost 10 bases, and 11 bases lay between the germline ends. CDR3 region: CASTRERSPLHF. DNA of the CDR3: TGTGCCAGCACTCGGGAGAGGTCACCCCTCCACTTT.

This clone appeared a single time. The chain employs TRBV27 and TRBJ2-5, with 11 bases lining up with TRBD1. J gave up 3 bases and V 4 bases, and 10 bases lay outside the gene matches. CDR3 length equals 17 residues. From germline, CDR1 is MNHEY and CDR2 SMNVEV (reference sequence). The CDR3 coding sequence is TGTGCCAGCAGTTCCCTTAGGACAGGGGGCCTTGAAGAGACCCAGTACTTC. It codes for CASSSLRTGGLEETQYF.

J is TRBJ2-2 and V is TRBV15; TRBD2 might be the D (5 bases). V was trimmed by 3 bases and J by 0 bases, leaving 11 bases between them. Germline CDR1 is LNHNV and CDR2 is YYDKDF (reference sequence). This CDR3 is built from 16 residues. The DNA for the CDR3 is TGTGCCACCAGCAGGGGAGACATCGCGAACACCGGGGAGCTGTTTTTT. Residues: CATSRGDIANTGELFF.

This clone was counted a single time. This chain links TRBV19 with TRBJ2-1, with TRBD2 identical over 12 bases. Germline V gene lookup returns CDR1 LNHDA and CDR2 SQIVND (reference sequence). The CDR3 runs 14 residues. V lost 8 bases, J lost 7 bases, and 6 bases stayed unmatched. CDR3 bases: TGTGCCAGTGCGACTAGCGGGAGTCCAAATGAGCAGTTCTTC. It encodes CASATSGSPNEQFF.

This rearrangement joins TRBV2 to TRBJ2-7; D gene uncertain. CDR3 length equals 14 residues. Germline V gene sequence: CDR1 SNHLY, CDR2 FYNNEI. V shed 1 base and J shed 0 bases, with 7 bases lying between them. The CDR3 DNA follows: TGTGCCAGCAGTGAAGTAGTAGACTCCTACGAGCAGTACTTC. It translates to CASSEVVDSYEQYF.

The rearrangement joins TRBV6-1 to TRBJ1-5, with D tentatively TRBD1 (5 bases). The germline gives CDR1 MNHNS, CDR2 SASEGT. The CDR3 is 15 amino acids. V gave up 4 bases and J gave up 2 bases, with 12 bases separating them. The CDR3 region is CASSAGDHGNQPQHF. For the CDR3, the DNA is TGTGCCAGCAGTGCGGGGGATCACGGCAATCAGCCCCAGCATTTT.

The rearrangement uses TRBV9 and TRBJ1-2; tentative D call: TRBD1 (6 bases). The V gene lost 6 bases and the J gene lost 4 bases, with 16 bases spanning the gap. Germline-derived CDR1 and CDR2 are SGDLS and YYNGEE. The CDR3 has 14 amino acids. The CDR3 is CASTSAGALYGYTF. The CDR3, as DNA: TGTGCCAGCACCTCAGCAGGGGCTCTCTATGGCTACACCTTC.

In this sample, this clone turned up a few times. V gene TRBV19 combines with J gene TRBJ2-7; TRBD1 might be the D (5 bases). Germline V CDR1 and CDR2: LNHDA, SQIVND (reference sequence). The CDR3 is made up of 12 amino acids. V was shortened by 6 bases and J by 6 bases, with 12 bases between the two germline ends. Here the CDR3 reads CASSPGNPEQYF. CDR3 sequence (DNA): TGTGCCAGTAGCCCAGGGAACCCCGAGCAGTACTTC.

CDR3 residues: CASRSGLAGNEQFF. The CDR3, as DNA: TGTGCCAGCAGGTCGGGACTAGCGGGAAATGAGCAGTTCTTC. The rearrangement joins TRBV7-2 to TRBJ2-1, with 13 bases aligning to TRBD2. The length of the CDR3 is 14 residues. V trimming: 6 bases; J trimming: 7 bases; junction bases outside the gene matches: 3. CDR1 SGHTA and CDR2 FQGNSA come from the germline V gene. Full variable domain (rest looked up from reference TRBV7-2 and TRBJ2-1): GAGVSQSPSNKVTEKGKDVELRCDPISGHTALYWYRQSLGQGLEFLIYFQGNSAPDKSGLPSDRFSAERTGGSVSTLTIQRTQQEDSAVYLCASRSGLAGNEQFFGPGTRLTVL.

J is TRBJ2-1 and V is TRBV11-3, with a possible D match to TRBD2 (5 bases). V shed 2 bases and J shed 7 bases, with 18 bases lying between them. Per the germline V gene, CDR1 is SGHNT and CDR2 is YENEEA. The CDR3 sequence is 16 residues long. The CDR3 DNA reads TGTGCCAGCAGCTTACGCCGACAATCCCCGGGGAATGAGCAGTTCTTC. Residues: CASSLRRQSPGNEQFF.

The chain is built from TRBV11-3 and TRBJ2-2; tentative D call: TRBD1 (6 bases). The ends were cut back, 5 bases at V and 1 base at J, with 17 bases in the middle. This CDR3 has 17 residues. The V gene's germline CDR1 is SGHNT and CDR2 YENEEA. Here the CDR3 DNA reads TGTGCCAGCAGCGGCCGGGACAATGTTAAGAACACCGGGGAGCTGTTTTTT. Protein sequence: CASSGRDNVKNTGELFF.